The clone carrying this TCR beta chain was counted a few times. What it binds is not known. Sample-barcoded 5' priming and a J-beta primer mix drove a second PCR of 7 to 11 cycles. TCRdb reprocessed the 5' RACE reads via MiXCR and lists one record per CDR3 protein. This sample has 850,000 to 1,300,000 distinct CDR3 sequences; 40% to 45% occur once, and the top ten carry approximately 20%. The germline gives CDR1 SEHNR, CDR2 FQNEAQ (reference sequence). The junction had 2 bases not matched to a gene; V was cut back by 2 bases and J by 0 bases. The CDR3 runs 17 residues. This sample is drawn from a study of blood T cells in healthy people across ages. Whole-study findings and limits: The recorded TCR beta diversity per million T cells decreased in a roughly linear manner with age.

The chain recombines TRBV7-9 with TRBJ2-4; 12 bases map to TRBD1. What was sequenced was blood. The sequence was obtained from a woman in her sixties or seventies in good health. The CDR3, as DNA: TGTGCCAGCAGCTTAAGGGGACAGGGGGCAGCCAAAAACATTCAGTACTTC. Residues: CASSLRGQGAAKNIQYF.